This T cell receptor beta chain was found in a study of blood T cells in healthy people across ages. About this clonotype: Its antigen is not known.

Study-level results: It was not possible, with unsorted PBMCs, to conclusively compare naive and antigen-experienced cells. Among T cells, TCR beta diversity per million cells dropped roughly linearly as age rose.

Primed by a sample-barcoded 5' primer and a J-beta primer mix, a second PCR proceeded for roughly 7 to 11 cycles. From the 5' RACE reads, TCRdb called clonotypes with MiXCR, one entry per CDR3 protein. The table shows 1.4 million or so distinct CDR3 sequences, with 35% to 45% occurring only once. The sequencing input was blood. The TCR sequence derives from a woman aged 18-35 years in good health.

CDR3 protein: CASSRAPGGNYGYTF. The CDR3 DNA follows: TGTGCCAGCAGTAGGGCCCCAGGGGGTAACTATGGCTACACCTTC. The chain uses TRBV12-3 or TRBV12-4 and TRBJ1-2; TRBD1 aligns across 7 bases. The CDR3 loop spans 15 amino acids. J was trimmed by 1 base and V by 5 bases; bases with no gene match: 7.